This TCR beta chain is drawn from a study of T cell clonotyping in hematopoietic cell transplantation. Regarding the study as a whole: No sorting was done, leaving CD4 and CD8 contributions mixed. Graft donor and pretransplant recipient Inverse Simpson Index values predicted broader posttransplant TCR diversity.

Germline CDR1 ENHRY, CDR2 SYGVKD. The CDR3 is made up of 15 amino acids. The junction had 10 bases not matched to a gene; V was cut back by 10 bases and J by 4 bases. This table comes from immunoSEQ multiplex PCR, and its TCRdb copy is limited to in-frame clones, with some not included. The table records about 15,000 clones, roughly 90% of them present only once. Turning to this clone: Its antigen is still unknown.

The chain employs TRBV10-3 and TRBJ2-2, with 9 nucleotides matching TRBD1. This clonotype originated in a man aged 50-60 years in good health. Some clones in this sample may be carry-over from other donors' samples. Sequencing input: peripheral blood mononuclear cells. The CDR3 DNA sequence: TGTGCCAACGGGGAACAGGGGGCGAGCACCGGGGAGCTGTTTTTT. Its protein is CANGEQGASTGELFF.